This T cell receptor (beta chain) was observed in a study of blood T cells in healthy people across ages. Broader study findings: Naive CD4+ cells and diversity were both higher in long-lived donors than in aged donors.

The germline V gene has CDR1 SQVTM and CDR2 ANQGSEA. The CDR3 is 13 amino acids. Sample-barcoded 5' priming and a J-beta primer mix drove a second PCR of 7 to 11 cycles. TCRdb recomputed calls from the 5' RACE reads with MiXCR, one row per CDR3 protein. Counted here are about 800,000 distinct CDR3 sequences, 25% occurring once; the ten biggest clones make up approximately 3.7%. As for this clonotype: No antigen is known for it. At one end, the junction sequence differs from germline, possibly due to a read error.

The same sample was also studied in work on T cells of mothers and their children. That source notes: For each mother, over 8.5 million TCR beta CDR3 reads were obtained, and for each child, some 3.1 million.

This TCR came from a boy aged 5-17 years in good health. Material for sequencing was blood. The chain carries TRBV29-1 and TRBJ2-7; D gene ambiguous. Here the CDR3 reads CSVEGTGTYGQYF. CDR3 DNA sequence: TGCAGCGTTGAAGGGACGGGCACCTACGGGCAGTACTTC.